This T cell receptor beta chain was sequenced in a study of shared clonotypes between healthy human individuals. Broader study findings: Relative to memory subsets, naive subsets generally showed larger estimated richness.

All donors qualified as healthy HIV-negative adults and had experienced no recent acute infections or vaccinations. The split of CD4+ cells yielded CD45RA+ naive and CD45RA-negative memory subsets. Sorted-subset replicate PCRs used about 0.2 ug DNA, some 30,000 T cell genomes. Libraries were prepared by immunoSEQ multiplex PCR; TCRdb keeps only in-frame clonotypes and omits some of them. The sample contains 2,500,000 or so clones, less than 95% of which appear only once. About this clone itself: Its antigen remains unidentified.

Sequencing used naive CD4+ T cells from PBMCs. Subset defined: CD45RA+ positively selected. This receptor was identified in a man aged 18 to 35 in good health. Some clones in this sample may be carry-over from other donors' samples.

DNA for the CDR3: TGCGCCAGCAGCTCATCAGGGGCGGAGGTTTGGGAGACCCAGTACTTC. Protein product: CASSSSGAEVWETQYF. The chain links TRBV5-1 to TRBJ2-5, with D tentatively TRBD1 (6 bases). CDR1 and CDR2 from the germline V gene are SGHRS and YFSETQ. Trimming cost V 3 bases and J 5 bases, with 20 bases left between them. This CDR3 contains 16 residues.